This T cell receptor (beta chain) was observed in a study of OX40 agonist ivuxolimab in advanced cancers. Study summary: Partial responses were achieved by three patients, one with hepatocellular carcinoma and two with cutaneous melanoma. The study's findings and limits: CD4+ T cells averaged fewer expanded clones than CD8+ T cells. Not determined was the antigen specificity of the expanded peripheral T cells.

Germline lookup yields CDR1 SGHTA and CDR2 FQGNSA. The CDR3 has 18 residues. The V gene end was trimmed by 4 bases and the J gene end by 2 bases; junction bases not matched to a gene: 5. Clones were sequenced by immunoSEQ multiplex PCR, and TCRdb holds only the in-frame ones, with some missing. The sample gives roughly 87,000 clones, just over 90% of which show up once; roughly 0.75% is in the top ten. Concerning this clone itself: No antigen is known for it.

V and J are TRBV7-2 and TRBJ2-1, with 16 positions matching TRBD2. The sample in question was CD4+ or CD8+ T cells sorted from blood, obtained in a trial of the OX40 agonist ivuxolimab. This TCR was sampled from an adult with an advanced solid tumor such as melanoma, head and neck, liver or kidney cancer. The CDR3 nucleotides are TGTGCCAGCAGCTCCCCGGGACTAGCGGGAGGGACCTACAATGAGCAGTTCTTC. This encodes CASSSPGLAGGTYNEQFF.